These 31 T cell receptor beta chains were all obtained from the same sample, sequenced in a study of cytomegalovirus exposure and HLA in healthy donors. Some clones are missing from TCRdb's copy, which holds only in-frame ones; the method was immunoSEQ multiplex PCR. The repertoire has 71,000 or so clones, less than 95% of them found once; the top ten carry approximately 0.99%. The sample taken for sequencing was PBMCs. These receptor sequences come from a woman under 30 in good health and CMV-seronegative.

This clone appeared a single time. The CDR3 DNA reads TGTGCCAGCAGCCGGACAGGGGGCGCATTAGGCTACACCTTC. Amino acids: CASSRTGGALGYTF. The chain couples TRBV7-9 to TRBJ1-2; 11 bases match TRBD1. The CDR3 length is 14 residues. Trimming at V came to 5 bases and at J to 8 bases, leaving 7 bases not matched to a gene. The V gene's germline CDR1 is SEHNR and CDR2 FQNEAQ (reference sequence).

The CDR3 DNA reads as TGTGCCAGCAGCGTAAGGGGCCCCCCAGATACGCAGTATTTT. Its translation: CASSVRGPPDTQYF. The V gene is TRBV9, the J gene TRBJ2-3, with a possible D match to TRBD1 (5 bases). This CDR3 has 14 amino acids. Trimming removed 1 base from V and 4 bases from J, with 10 bases in between. CDR1 SGDLS and CDR2 YYNGEE come from the germline V gene. The full variable domain, its missing parts supplied by reference TRBV9 and TRBJ2-3, is DSGVTQTPKHLITATGQRVTLRCSPRSGDLSVYWYQQSLDQGLQFLIQYYNGEERAKGNILERFSAQQFPDLHSELNLSSLELGDSALYFCASSVRGPPDTQYFGPGTRLTVL.

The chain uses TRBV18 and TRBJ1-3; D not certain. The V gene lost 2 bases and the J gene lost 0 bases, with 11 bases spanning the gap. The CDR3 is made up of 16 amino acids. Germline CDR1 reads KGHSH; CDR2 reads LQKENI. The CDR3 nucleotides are TGTGCCAGCTCACCAAACGAGAGGGACTCTGGAAACACCATATATTTT. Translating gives CASSPNERDSGNTIYF.

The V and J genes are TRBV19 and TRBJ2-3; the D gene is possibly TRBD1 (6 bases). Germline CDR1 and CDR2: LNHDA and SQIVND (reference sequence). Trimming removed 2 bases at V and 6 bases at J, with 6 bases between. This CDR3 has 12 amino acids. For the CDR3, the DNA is TGTGCCAGTAGTATAAGGGGGGATACGCAGTATTTT. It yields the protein CASSIRGDTQYF.

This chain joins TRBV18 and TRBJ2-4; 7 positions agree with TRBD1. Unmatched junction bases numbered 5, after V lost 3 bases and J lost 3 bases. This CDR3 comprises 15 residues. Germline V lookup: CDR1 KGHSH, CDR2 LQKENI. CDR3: CASSPETGSKNIQYF. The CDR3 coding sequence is TGTGCCAGCTCACCCGAGACAGGGAGCAAAAACATTCAGTACTTC.

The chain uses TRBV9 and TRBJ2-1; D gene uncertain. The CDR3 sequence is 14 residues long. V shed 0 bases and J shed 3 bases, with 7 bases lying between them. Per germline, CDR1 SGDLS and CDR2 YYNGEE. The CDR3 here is CASSVGSNYNEQFF. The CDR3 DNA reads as TGTGCCAGCAGCGTAGGTTCTAACTACAATGAGCAGTTCTTC.

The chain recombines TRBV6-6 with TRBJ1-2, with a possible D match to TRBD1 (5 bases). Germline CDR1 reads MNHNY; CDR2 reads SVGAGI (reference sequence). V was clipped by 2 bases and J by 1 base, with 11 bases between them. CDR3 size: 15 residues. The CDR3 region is CASSYLQGRNYGYTF. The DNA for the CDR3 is TGTGCCAGCAGTTACCTTCAGGGCCGTAACTATGGCTACACCTTC.

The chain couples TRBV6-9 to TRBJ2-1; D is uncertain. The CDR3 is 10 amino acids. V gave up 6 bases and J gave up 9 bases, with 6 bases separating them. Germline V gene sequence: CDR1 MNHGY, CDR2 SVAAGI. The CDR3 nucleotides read TGTGCCAGCAGGCGGAGTGAGCAGTTCTTC. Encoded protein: CASRRSEQFF.

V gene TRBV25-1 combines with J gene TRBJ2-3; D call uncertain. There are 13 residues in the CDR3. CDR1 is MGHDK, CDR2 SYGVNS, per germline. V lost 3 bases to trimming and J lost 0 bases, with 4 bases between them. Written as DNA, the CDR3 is TGTGCCAGCAGTGATCCTAGCACAGATACGCAGTATTTT. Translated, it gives CASSDPSTDTQYF. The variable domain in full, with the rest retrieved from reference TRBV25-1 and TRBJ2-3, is EADIYQTPRYLVIGTGKKITLECSQTMGHDKMYWYQQDPGMELHLIHYSYGVNSTEKGDLSSESTVSRIRTEHFPLTLESARPSHTSQYLCASSDPSTDTQYFGPGTRLTVL.

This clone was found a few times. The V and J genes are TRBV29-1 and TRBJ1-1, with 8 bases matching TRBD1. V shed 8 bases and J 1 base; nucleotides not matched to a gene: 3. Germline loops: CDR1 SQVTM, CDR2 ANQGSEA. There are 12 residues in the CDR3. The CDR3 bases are TGCAGCTCCGGGACAGGGAACACTGAAGCTTTCTTT. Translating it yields CSSGTGNTEAFF.

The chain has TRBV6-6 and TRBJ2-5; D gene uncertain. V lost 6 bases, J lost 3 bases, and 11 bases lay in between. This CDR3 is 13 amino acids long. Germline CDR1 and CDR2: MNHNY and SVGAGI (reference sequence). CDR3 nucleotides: TGTGCCAGCAGCAAGAGAATAAAAGAGACCCAGTACTTC. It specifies CASSKRIKETQYF.

The CDR3 region is CASRWGRDYRSPLHF. In DNA form, the CDR3 reads TGTGCCAGCAGGTGGGGACGGGACTATCGTTCACCCCTCCACTTT. The rearrangement uses TRBV7-8 and TRBJ1-6; D possibly corresponds to TRBD1 (5 bases). The CDR3 length is 15 residues. Germline V lookup: CDR1 SGHVS, CDR2 FQNEAQ. V was trimmed by 6 bases and J by 9 bases, leaving 18 bases between them.

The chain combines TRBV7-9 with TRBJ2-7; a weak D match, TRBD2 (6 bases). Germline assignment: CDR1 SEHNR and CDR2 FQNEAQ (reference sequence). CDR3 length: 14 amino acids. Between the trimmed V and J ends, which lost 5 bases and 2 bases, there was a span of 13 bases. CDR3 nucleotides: TGTGCCAGCAGCCCACGGGAGAGGGCCTACGAGCAGTACTTC. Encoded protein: CASSPRERAYEQYF.

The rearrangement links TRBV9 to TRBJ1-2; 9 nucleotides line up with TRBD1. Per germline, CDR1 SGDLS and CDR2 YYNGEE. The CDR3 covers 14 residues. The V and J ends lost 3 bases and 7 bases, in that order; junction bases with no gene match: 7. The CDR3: CASSAQGAARGYTF. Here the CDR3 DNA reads TGTGCCAGCAGCGCACAGGGGGCAGCACGTGGCTACACCTTC. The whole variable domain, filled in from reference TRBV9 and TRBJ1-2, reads DSGVTQTPKHLITATGQRVTLRCSPRSGDLSVYWYQQSLDQGLQFLIQYYNGEERAKGNILERFSAQQFPDLHSELNLSSLELGDSALYFCASSAQGAARGYTFGSGTRLTVV.

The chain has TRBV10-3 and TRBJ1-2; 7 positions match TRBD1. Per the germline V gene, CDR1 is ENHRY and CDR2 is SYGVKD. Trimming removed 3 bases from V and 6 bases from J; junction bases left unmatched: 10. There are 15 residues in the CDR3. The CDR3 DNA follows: TGTGCCATCAGTGAAGGGACAGCTTCTGGGGATGGCTACACCTTC. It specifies CAISEGTASGDGYTF.

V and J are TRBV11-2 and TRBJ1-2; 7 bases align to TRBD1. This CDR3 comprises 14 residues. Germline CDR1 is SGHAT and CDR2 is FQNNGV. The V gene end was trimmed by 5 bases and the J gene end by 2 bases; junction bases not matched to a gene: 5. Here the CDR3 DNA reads TGTGCCAGCAGCACCCAGACAGGGAACTATGGCTACACCTTC. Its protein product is CASSTQTGNYGYTF.

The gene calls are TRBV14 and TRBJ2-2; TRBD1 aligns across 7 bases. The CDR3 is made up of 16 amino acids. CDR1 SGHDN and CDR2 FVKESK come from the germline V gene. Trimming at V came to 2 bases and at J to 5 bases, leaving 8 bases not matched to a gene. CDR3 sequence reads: CASSQWTGTVTGELFF. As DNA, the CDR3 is TGTGCCAGCAGCCAATGGACAGGAACGGTAACCGGGGAGCTGTTTTTT.

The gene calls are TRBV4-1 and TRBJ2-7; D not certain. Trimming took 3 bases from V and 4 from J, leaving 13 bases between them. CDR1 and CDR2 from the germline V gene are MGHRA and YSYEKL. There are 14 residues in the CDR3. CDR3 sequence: CASSQGDFRYEQYF. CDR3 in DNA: TGCGCCAGCAGCCAGGGTGACTTCCGTTACGAGCAGTACTTC.

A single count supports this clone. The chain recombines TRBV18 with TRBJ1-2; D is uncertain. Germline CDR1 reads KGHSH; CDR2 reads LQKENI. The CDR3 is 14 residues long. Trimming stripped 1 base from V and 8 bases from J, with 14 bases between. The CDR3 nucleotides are TGTGCCAGCTCACCACGTAACAACCTGGGCGGCTACACCTTC. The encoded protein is CASSPRNNLGGYTF.

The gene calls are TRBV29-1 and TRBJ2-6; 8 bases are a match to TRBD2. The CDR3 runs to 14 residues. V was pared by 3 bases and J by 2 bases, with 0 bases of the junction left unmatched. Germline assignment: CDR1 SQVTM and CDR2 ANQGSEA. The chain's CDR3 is CSVDSGAGANVLTF. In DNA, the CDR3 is TGCAGCGTTGATAGCGGGGCTGGGGCCAACGTCCTGACTTTC.

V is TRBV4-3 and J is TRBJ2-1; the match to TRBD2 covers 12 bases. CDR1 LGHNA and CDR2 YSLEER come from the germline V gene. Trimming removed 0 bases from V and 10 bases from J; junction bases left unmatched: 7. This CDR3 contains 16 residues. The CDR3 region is CASSQDSSGGAWEQFF. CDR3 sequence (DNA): TGCGCCAGCAGCCAAGATTCTAGCGGGGGGGCCTGGGAGCAGTTCTTC.

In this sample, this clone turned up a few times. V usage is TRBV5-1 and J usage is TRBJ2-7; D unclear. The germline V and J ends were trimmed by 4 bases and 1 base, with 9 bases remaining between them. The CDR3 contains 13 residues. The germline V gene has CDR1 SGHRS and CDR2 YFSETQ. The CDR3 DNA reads TGCGCCAGCAGCCCACACCGTTCCTACGAGCAGTACTTC. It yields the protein CASSPHRSYEQYF.

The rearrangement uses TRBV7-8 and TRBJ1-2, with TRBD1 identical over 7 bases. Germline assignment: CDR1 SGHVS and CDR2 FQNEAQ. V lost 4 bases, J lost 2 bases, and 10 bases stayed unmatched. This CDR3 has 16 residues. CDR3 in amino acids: CASSSNRGRVNYGYTF. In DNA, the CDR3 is TGTGCCAGCAGCTCGAACAGGGGCCGGGTAAACTATGGCTACACCTTC. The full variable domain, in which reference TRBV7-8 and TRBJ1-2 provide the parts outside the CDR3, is GAGVSQSPRYKVAKRGQDVALRCDPISGHVSLFWYQQALGQGPEFLTYFQNEAQLDKSGLPSDRFFAERPEGSVSTLKIQRTQQEDSAVYLCASSSNRGRVNYGYTFGSGTRLTVV.

CDR3 protein: CASSQEGGYEQFF. The CDR3 nucleotides are TGTGCCAGCAGCCAAGAAGGCGGCTATGAGCAGTTCTTC. This chain joins TRBV14 and TRBJ2-1; unclear D gene. This CDR3 is 13 amino acids long. Trimming pared 0 bases from V and 8 bases from J, leaving 8 bases between. CDR1 is SGHDN, CDR2 FVKESK, per germline.

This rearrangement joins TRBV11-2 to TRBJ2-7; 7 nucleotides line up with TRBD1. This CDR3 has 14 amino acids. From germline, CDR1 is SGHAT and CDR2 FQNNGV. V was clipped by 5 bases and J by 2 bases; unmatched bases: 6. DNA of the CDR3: TGTGCCAGCAGCCGGACAGGACCCACCTACGAGCAGTACTTC. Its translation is CASSRTGPTYEQYF.

Written as DNA, the CDR3 is TGTGCCAGCAGCCAAGACAGGGGCTCCGAGCAGTACTTC. It translates to CASSQDRGSEQYF. The chain carries TRBV4-2 and TRBJ2-7; D might be TRBD1 (6 bases). Germline V gene data show CDR1 as LGHNA and CDR2 as YNFKEQ. V shed 0 bases and J shed 6 bases, with 9 bases lying between them. The CDR3 has 13 residues.

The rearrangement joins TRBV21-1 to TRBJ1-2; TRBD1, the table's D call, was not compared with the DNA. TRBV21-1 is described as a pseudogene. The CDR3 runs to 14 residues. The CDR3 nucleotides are TGTGCCAGCAGCTCCATTCAGGGTCCGGCGGGCTACACCTTC. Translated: CASSSIQGPAGYTF.

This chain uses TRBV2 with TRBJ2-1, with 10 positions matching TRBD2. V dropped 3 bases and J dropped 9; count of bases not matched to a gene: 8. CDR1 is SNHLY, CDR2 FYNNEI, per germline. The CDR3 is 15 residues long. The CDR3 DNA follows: TGTGCCAGCAGTGAGTGGGCTAGCGGGAGCGGTGAGCAGTTCTTC. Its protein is CASSEWASGSGEQFF.

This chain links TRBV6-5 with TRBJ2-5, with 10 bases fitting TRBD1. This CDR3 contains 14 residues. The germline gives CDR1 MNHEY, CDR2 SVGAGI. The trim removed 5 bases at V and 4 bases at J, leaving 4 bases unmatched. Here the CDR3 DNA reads TGTGCCAGCAGTGGACAGGGGGGGGGAGAGACCCAGTACTTC. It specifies CASSGQGGGETQYF.

For the CDR3, the DNA is TGCGCCAGCAGTGCCGACAGGGTTGGCGGCTACACCTTC. Protein product: CASSADRVGGYTF. The V and J genes are TRBV10-2 and TRBJ1-2, with 7 bases lining up with TRBD1. The trim removed 4 bases at V and 8 bases at J, leaving 7 bases unmatched. Germline V gene lookup returns CDR1 WSHSY and CDR2 SAAADI. This CDR3 region has 13 residues.

CDR3 coding DNA: TGTGCCAGCTCAACAGGACAGGGCGATCAGCCCCAGCATTTT. This codes for CASSTGQGDQPQHF. V is TRBV18 and J is TRBJ1-5; 8 nucleotides align to TRBD1. CDR1 and CDR2 (germline): KGHSH, LQKENI. CDR3 length: 14 residues. The trim removed 5 bases at V and 5 bases at J, leaving 5 bases unmatched. Complete variable domain (other parts from reference TRBV18 and TRBJ1-5): NAGVMQNPRHLVRRRGQEARLRCSPMKGHSHVYWYRQLPEEGLKFMVYLQKENIIDESGMPKERFSAEFPKEGPSILRIQQVVRGDSAAYFCASSTGQGDQPQHFGDGTRLSIL.